This T cell receptor beta chain was documented in a study of blood T cell repertoires in COVID-19 (dated by TCRdb to the early 2020s). With respect to the entire study: Collaborator samples came from the United States, Italy and Spain and covered acute and convalescent phases of COVID-19. The prospective study material was composed of cDNA or gDNA derived from T cells, B-cell-depleted T cells, or PBMCs. Subjects who had been exposed to COVID-19, were actively infected with it, or had recovered from it provided the deeply sampled blood TCRbeta repertoires that made up the dataset. The repertoires were made available in a free public database intended to serve as a resource for research on the immune response to SARS-CoV-2. The samples were drawn from two sources: the first 160 participants of the ongoing ImmuneRACE study, and 950 to 1,500 subjects contributed by 6 global collaborators. A de-identified subject ID, COVID-19 status, age in years and sex were almost always included in the sample metadata. Where available, HLA class I and class II types were obtained from metadata supplied by the sample provider rather than from assay-based typing. Summary of the overall study and its limitations: The amount of clinical and demographic metadata varied by source and participant and was provided uncurated.

Samples from volunteer blood donors who had recovered from COVID-19 were contributed by a second Seattle source. The collaborating institutions used their own protocols to collect whole blood in K2EDTA tubes. For TCRbeta analysis, collaborators shipped samples in one of three forms: frozen whole blood, isolated PBMCs, or DNA extracted from either of those sample types. TCRbeta CDR3 regions were amplified from genomic DNA using the immunoSEQ Assay, a bias-controlled multiplex PCR. From the authors' description of their analysis: The number of nucleated cells in each sample was estimated from the amplification of reference gene primers within the assay. To quantify the absolute abundance of each unique TCRbeta CDR3 rearrangement, sequence reads were collapsed and filtered. Productive Simpson clonality was computed per sample as the square root of Simpson's diversity index over productive rearrangements. TCRdb holds this immuneACCESS table with in-frame rearrangements only. Some clones are missing; in checked studies, unresolved V genes explain under half, and the rest has no known cause. D and trimming come from the DNA, and the V and J calls and clone size come from that table. Within this sample are some 220,000 clones, with roughly 84% of them counted one time only. The top ten clonotypes cover 4.5% to 5.5% of the sample.

The cysteine opens and the phenylalanine closes a CDR3 of 14 amino acids. CDR3 DNA is the only sequence kept; it has 42 bases, read in frame from the first base. The germline V gene supplies CDR1 MNHEY and CDR2 SVGAGI. Unmatched junction bases come to 3, with V trimmed by 2 bases and J by 4 bases. Regarding this clone: What this receptor recognizes is not known. No base quality information exists; no much larger clone differs at one position.

This clonotype was obtained from an older woman who had recovered from COVID-19. Sequencing was carried out using peripheral blood. This sequence uses TRBV6-5 and TRBJ1-2, with TRBD1 identical over 8 junction bases. The bases read TGTGCCAGCAGTTACCAGGGGGCCGGCTATGGCTACACCTTC. Translated, it gives CASSYQGAGYGYTF.